The 2 T cell receptor beta chains below come from one sample, sequenced in a study of T cell clonality in common variable immunodeficiency. Produced via immunoSEQ multiplex PCR; TCRdb's table is partial and in-frame only. The sample shows about 52,000 clones, none of them appearing just once. Sequencing used peripheral blood mononuclear cells. The receptors were sampled from a person between 18 and 70 years old in good health.

This clone has ten or more counts. The read stops 3 residues short of the end of the CDR3; the missing end is completed from the germline J gene. The rearrangement links TRBV19 to TRBJ1-2; the match to TRBD1 covers 7 bases. Per germline, CDR1 LNHDA and CDR2 SQIVND (reference sequence). The CDR3 loop spans 13 amino acids. This CDR3 reads CASKNSGTEGYTF. CDR3 DNA (partial): TGTGCCAGTAAAAATTCCGGGACAGAAGGC. Variable domain in full (rest from reference TRBV19 and TRBJ1-2): DGGITQSPKYLFRKEGQNVTLSCEQNLNHDAMYWYRQDPGQGLRLIYYSQIVNDFQKGDIAEGYSVSREKKESFPLTVTSAQKNPTAFYLCASKNSGTEGYTFGSGTRLTVV.

This clone was seen repeatedly, ten times or more. The read stops 3 residues short of the end of the CDR3; the missing end is completed from the germline J gene. The genes are TRBV30 and TRBJ2-1; D call uncertain. CDR1 is GTSNPN and CDR2 is SVGIG in the germline V gene (reference sequence). V was clipped by 4 bases and J by 0 bases, with 7 bases between them. This CDR3 is 13 amino acids long. CDR3 DNA (partial): TGTGCCTGGACAGTCAGCTCCTACAATGAG. Translation gives CAWTVSSYNE. From start to end, the CDR3 is CAWTVSSYNEQFF.